The 5 T cell receptor beta chains in this list originate from one sample, sequenced in a study of blood T cells in healthy people across ages. Then a second PCR, running roughly 6 to 11 cycles, was carried out with a sample-barcoded 5' primer and a J-beta primer mix. Via MiXCR, TCRdb re-called the 5' RACE reads, giving one row per CDR3 protein. The sample includes 500,000 to 700,000 distinct CDR3 sequences, about 30% of them seen just once. The sequencing input was blood. These receptor sequences come from a woman older than 75 in good health.

This rearrangement joins TRBV2 to TRBJ1-1; 9 nucleotides align to TRBD1. V gave up 5 bases and J gave up 1 base; unmatched junction bases: 5. CDR3 length: 15 residues. Per the germline V gene, CDR1 is SNHLY and CDR2 is FYNNEI. The chain's CDR3 is CASSRQGVGNTEAFF. The CDR3 region has the DNA TGTGCCAGCAGTCGACAGGGGGTAGGGAACACTGAAGCTTTCTTT.

There are many counts of this clonotype. The chain recombines TRBV20-1 with TRBJ1-2; 7 nucleotides agree with TRBD1. V lost 5 bases to trimming and J lost 3 bases; unmatched junction nucleotides: 6. The CDR3 has 13 residues. The germline CDR1 and CDR2 sequences are DFQATT and SNEGSKA (reference sequence). The CDR3 spells CSAAGTEYYGYTF. The CDR3 DNA sequence: TGCAGTGCTGCCGGGACAGAGTACTATGGCTACACCTTC.

This chain connects TRBV12-3 or TRBV12-4 to TRBJ2-1, with TRBD2 identical over 14 bases. The last part of the DNA fits TRBJ2-7 better; the J call may be wrong. This CDR3 comprises 19 residues. This chain's CDR3 is CASSSGLAGALSSYNEQYF. The DNA of the CDR3 is TGTGCCAGCAGCTCGGGACTAGCGGGGGCCCTGAGCTCCTACAATGAGCAGTACTTC.

The gene calls are TRBV11-1 and TRBJ1-2; no firm D call. V dropped 5 bases and J dropped 0 bases, with 13 bases sitting between them. This CDR3 region has 15 residues. Germline CDR1 is SGHAT and CDR2 is FQDESV (reference sequence). As DNA, the CDR3 is TGTGCCAGCAGCCTCAGTCCGGTAACTAACTATGGCTACACCTTC. Protein: CASSLSPVTNYGYTF.

Comment on this clonotype: Given a much more abundant clone one base away, this may be a read error. This chain links TRBV30 with TRBJ2-1; D possibly matches TRBD1 or TRBD2 (6 bases each). The length of the CDR3 is 15 residues. Germline V gene lookup returns CDR1 GTSNPN and CDR2 SVGIG (reference sequence). The CDR3 DNA reads TGTGCCCGGAGTGTACTGGGGGGCGTCTACAATGAGCAGTTCTTC. Its protein product is CARSVLGGVYNEQFF.